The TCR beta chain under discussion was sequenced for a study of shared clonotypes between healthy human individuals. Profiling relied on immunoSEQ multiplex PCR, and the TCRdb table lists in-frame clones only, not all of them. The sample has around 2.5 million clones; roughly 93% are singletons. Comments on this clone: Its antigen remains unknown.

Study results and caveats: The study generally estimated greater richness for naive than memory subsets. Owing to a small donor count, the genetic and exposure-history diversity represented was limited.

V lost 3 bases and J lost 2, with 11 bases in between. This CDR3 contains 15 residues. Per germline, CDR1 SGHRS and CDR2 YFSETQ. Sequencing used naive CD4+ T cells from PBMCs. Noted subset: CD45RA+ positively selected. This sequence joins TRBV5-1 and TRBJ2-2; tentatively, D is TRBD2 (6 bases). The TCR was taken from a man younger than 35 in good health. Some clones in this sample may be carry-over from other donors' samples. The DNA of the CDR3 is TGCGCCAGCAGCTCGCGGGACGGTAACACCGGGGAGCTGTTTTTT. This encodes CASSSRDGNTGELFF.